Described below is a single T cell receptor beta chain sequence and its context. What it binds is unknown. The read finishes 3 residues shy of the CDR3 end, and the germline J gene is used to complete it. These data are taken from a study of T cells in women clearing cervical HPV infection. Study summary: Donors had HPV16-related CIN3 or worse; 2 had invasive cancer. Study-wide findings and caveats: Cases carried less TRBV6-7 than controls: about 0.1% versus 0.15%. Effector/memory and HPV-specific T cells were not isolated, and association timing is unknown.

Genomic DNA, averaging roughly 1,200 ng per sample, yielded TCR beta CDR3 via immunoSEQ. The assay was immunoSEQ multiplex PCR, and TCRdb's table has in-frame clones only and misses some. The sample table includes about 20,000 clones. The CDR3 totals 14 residues. Looked up from germline, CDR1 is MNHEY and CDR2 is SVGEGT. V and J are TRBV6-2 or TRBV6-3 and TRBJ1-2, with D tentatively TRBD1 (6 bases). Sequenced: blood buffy coat. This TCR came from a woman between 18 and 75 years old with a cervical HPV16 infection that either progressed to CIN3+ or cleared (not recorded which). CDR3 DNA, as far as it was read: TGTGCCAGCAGACCGGGGGGCTCCTCCTACGAC. Its protein is CASRPGGSSYD. The full CDR3 protein is CASRPGGSSYDYTF.